The 9 T cell receptor beta chains reported below all come from one sample, sequenced in a study of CD8+ T cells in alopecia areata. Extracted from the samples, RNA was reverse transcribed into cDNA to serve as the sequencing template. The repertoire was sequenced with immunoSEQ multiplex PCR; TCRdb's copy has only in-frame clones and lacks some. There are 150,000 or so clones in the sample; around 47% occur only once, and roughly 6.8% lies in the top ten. Sequencing input: CD4+ T cells sorted from blood. All receptors derive from a human donor with alopecia areata.

In this sample, this clone turned up once. The chain recombines TRBV5-1 with TRBJ2-5, with 10 bases identical to TRBD1. Germline values: CDR1 SGHRS, CDR2 YFSETQ. This CDR3 has 15 residues. V lost 3 bases and J lost 3; bases outside the gene matches: 5. The CDR3: CASSSGTGAKETQYF. DNA for the CDR3: TGCGCCAGCAGCTCCGGGACAGGGGCAAAAGAGACCCAGTACTTC.

This clone was seen at least ten times. As DNA, the CDR3 is TGTGCCATCAGTGATGGGCCGGGGACAGAAAATGGCTACACCTTC. Its translation is CAISDGPGTENGYTF. This rearrangement joins TRBV10-3 to TRBJ1-2; 7 nucleotides agree with TRBD1. Per germline, CDR1 ENHRY and CDR2 SYGVKD. V was clipped by 3 bases and J by 6 bases; unmatched bases: 10. CDR3 length: 15 amino acids.

CDR3 DNA: TGCAGCGTTCAGGGGGACAACTACAATGAGCAGTTCTTC. It translates to CSVQGDNYNEQFF. V usage is TRBV29-1 and J usage is TRBJ2-1, with 7 bases lining up with TRBD1. Trimming took 5 bases from V and 3 from J; bases not matched to a gene: 4. This CDR3 spans 13 amino acids. CDR1 is SQVTM and CDR2 is ANQGSEA in the germline V gene.

The genes are TRBV30 and TRBJ1-2; D uncertain. Trimming took off 0 bases at V and 4 bases at J, with 9 bases between the two ends. The CDR3 contains 13 residues. The germline V gene encodes CDR1 GTSNPN and CDR2 SVGIG (reference sequence). The CDR3 sequence is CAWSVTRSYGYTF. The CDR3 nucleotides read TGTGCCTGGAGTGTTACCCGATCCTATGGCTACACCTTC.

This clone was detected a few times. This sequence joins TRBV27 and TRBJ2-7, with 9 bases identical to TRBD1. The CDR3 has 14 residues. The V gene's germline CDR1 is MNHEY and CDR2 SMNVEV (reference sequence). The V and J ends lost 6 bases and 3 bases, in that order; junction bases with no gene match: 6. The CDR3 protein is CASSMGDRVYEQYF. The DNA of the CDR3 is TGTGCCAGCAGCATGGGGGACAGGGTCTACGAGCAGTACTTC.

This chain links TRBV7-3 with TRBJ2-5; D not resolved. The CDR3 has 13 residues. V was trimmed by 5 bases and J by 4 bases, leaving 11 bases between them. Looked up from germline, CDR1 is SGHTA and CDR2 is FQGTGA. The CDR3 sequence: CASSEGRSETQYF. The CDR3 DNA follows: TGTGCCAGCAGCGAAGGAAGGTCAGAGACCCAGTACTTC.

This clone was counted only a few times. The chain uses TRBV7-3 and TRBJ2-2, with no clear D. The CDR3 covers 13 residues. The germline V and J ends were trimmed by 4 bases and 0 bases, with 3 bases remaining between them. Germline values: CDR1 SGHTA, CDR2 FQGTGA. CDR3 region: CASSSTNTGELFF. DNA of the CDR3: TGTGCCAGCAGCTCTACGAACACCGGGGAGCTGTTTTTT.

The table lists this clone with a few counts. The chain couples TRBV27 to TRBJ1-2; D possibly corresponds to TRBD1 (6 bases). The germline gives CDR1 MNHEY, CDR2 SMNVEV (reference sequence). The CDR3 is 13 amino acids. V lost 2 bases and J lost 2, with 6 bases in between. This CDR3 reads CASSLQGNYGYTF. In nucleotides, the CDR3 is TGTGCCAGCAGTTTACAGGGGAACTATGGCTACACCTTC.

The chain couples TRBV30 to TRBJ1-2; no definite D call. V dropped 3 bases and J dropped 6 bases, with 14 bases sitting between them. Germline CDR1 reads GTSNPN; CDR2 reads SVGIG (reference sequence). The CDR3 is made up of 13 amino acids. The CDR3 bases are TGTGCCTGGAGGGGCGGTACCTTAGATGGCTACACCTTC. This translates into CAWRGGTLDGYTF.